The 3 T cell receptor beta chains below all came from one sample that was sequenced in a study of T-cell memory formation after mild COVID-19 (dated by TCRdb to about 2021). Library preparation employed 5' RACE. The data were produced on an Illumina NovaSeq 6000. Starting from the raw public reads, TCRdb applied fastp trimming at Q25, assembled clones with MiXCR and retained in-frame beta chains. Each CDR3 protein appears once, grouped with its most common genes and DNA. In all, the sample holds about 210,000 distinct CDR3 sequences, and 27% of those were seen once. 9.5% to 12% of the sample is taken by the ten largest. Sequencing used PBMCs or a T cell subset sorted from them (not recorded which). Receptor source: an adult woman who had mild COVID-19 (a few samples of this study predate the infection). The sample titles of this study are shuffled in the database, so cell type and time point are left out; the donor was told from shared clones.

The rearrangement joins TRBV7-8 to TRBJ2-7; TRBD1 or TRBD2 may be the D gene (6 bases each). Germline V gene data show CDR1 as SGHVS and CDR2 as FQNEAQ. Trimming took 0 bases from V and 0 from J, leaving 9 bases between them. CDR3 size: 15 residues. CDR3 protein: CASSLAGGTSYEQYF. The CDR3 bases are TGTGCCAGCAGCTTAGCAGGGGGGACCTCCTACGAGCAGTACTTC.

This chain links TRBV29-1 with TRBJ2-1, with 13 bases identical to TRBD2. Germline V gene data show CDR1 as SQVTM and CDR2 as ANQGSEA. CDR3 length: 16 amino acids. The junction had 6 bases not matched to a gene; V was cut back by 0 bases and J by 7 bases. The CDR3 sequence is CSVEDGLAGVINEQFF. CDR3 coding DNA: TGCAGCGTTGAAGATGGACTAGCGGGAGTAATAAATGAGCAGTTCTTC.

V is TRBV24-1 and J is TRBJ2-1, with D maybe TRBD2 (5 bases). The CDR3 is 19 amino acids. V gave up 5 bases and J gave up 0 bases, with 22 bases separating them. Germline lookup yields CDR1 KGHDR and CDR2 SFDVKD. The CDR3 here is CATSGVNSHPAGSYNEQFF. Written as DNA, the CDR3 is TGTGCCACCAGTGGTGTAAATTCTCATCCCGCGGGCTCCTACAATGAGCAGTTCTTC.